The 18 T cell receptor gamma chains presented below share a single source sample, sequenced in a study of gamma-delta T cells after stem cell transplantation listed by TCRdb under 2016. The library was produced with RT-PCR. TCRdb shows the sequencer as Illumina MiSeq. For TCRdb, the public reads were processed anew by CATT, and duplicate DNA sequences were folded into one row. The sample table records about 2,300 gamma-chain clones; around 6.3% of these occur just once. In total, the top ten clones hold around three fifths of the sample. Sequencing was performed on gamma-delta T cells. Receptors originate from a human donor. It is not recorded whose cells these are; they may come from a transplant donor.

This clone has a handful of counts. V is TRGV9 and J is TRGJ1 or TRGJ2. TCRdb offers no J gene call, so here the DNA was matched to germline to obtain one. J was trimmed by 5 bases and V by 3 bases; bases with no gene match: 13. Germline V gene data show CDR1 as GITISATS and CDR2 as ISYDGTV (reference sequence). The CDR3 sequence is 15 residues long. As DNA, the CDR3 is TGTGCCTTGTGGGAGACCTTACATTTTAATTATAAGAAACTCTTT. It translates to CALWETLHFNYKKLF.

This clone has just a few counts. TCRdb's entry gives the protein of a much larger clone, which mismatches this DNA's translation at residue 7, likely from a read error; the protein reported here is translated from the DNA. The chain combines TRGV9 with TRGJ1 or TRGJ2. The J gene, not given by TCRdb, was assigned here from a germline match of the nucleotide sequence. The CDR3 loop spans 12 amino acids. V shed 3 bases, J shed 7 bases, and the junction held 6 bases outside the gene matches. The germline CDR1 and CDR2 sequences are GITISATS and ISYDGTV (reference sequence). Written as DNA, the CDR3 is TGTGCCTTGTGGGAGACTCAGTATAAGAAACTCTTT. Translated: CALWETQYKKLF.

In the case of this clone: TCRdb shows a much larger clone's protein in place of this DNA's translation, and the two differ at residue 8, likely through a read error; the protein shown is translated from the DNA. The same CDR3 is also encoded by other DNA sequences in this sample. The chain links TRGV9 to TRGJ1 or TRGJ2. TCRdb gives no J gene; it was assigned here by matching the DNA to germline. Germline V CDR1 and CDR2: GITISATS, ISYDGTV (reference sequence). The length of the CDR3 is 15 residues. J lost 4 bases, V lost 0 bases, and 9 bases had no gene match. This CDR3 is CALWEVGSRYYKKLF. The CDR3 nucleotides read TGTGCCTTGTGGGAGGTGGGAAGTAGGTATTATAAGAAACTCTTT.

In its sample, this clone ranks as medium-sized (0.01 to 0.1%). With a far larger clone one base away, a read error is the likely cause. This chain joins TRGV8 and TRGJ1 or TRGJ2. The J gene was missing in TCRdb and was found by matching the end of the DNA to germline. This CDR3 spans 13 amino acids. Germline CDR1 VENAVY, CDR2 YDSYNSRV. V shed 1 base, J shed 10 bases, and the junction held 10 bases outside the gene matches. CDR3 protein: CATWDRYMGKKLF. As DNA, the CDR3 is TGTGCCACCTGGGATAGATATATGGGAAAGAAACTCTTT.

This clone showed up many times. A far larger clone is just one base off, so this is likely a read error. Different DNA sequences within this sample yield the same CDR3. For the V gene the call is TRGV9; the J gene has no call. The germline V gene encodes CDR1 GITISATS and CDR2 ISYDGTV (reference sequence). This CDR3 comprises 17 residues. Written as DNA, the CDR3 is TGTGCCTTGTGGGAGGGATTTCAAGAGTTGGGCAAAAAAATAAAGGTATTT. It yields the protein CALWEGFQELGKKIKVF.

This clone is large within its sample. This chain uses TRGV9 with TRGJP. The CDR3 has 17 residues. The germline CDR1 and CDR2 sequences are GITISATS and ISYDGTV (reference sequence). Trimming took 2 bases from V and 7 from J; bases not matched to a gene: 8. CDR3 coding DNA: TGTGCCTTGTGGGAGGCGGAGGGGGAGTTGGGCAAAAAAATCAAGGTATTT. Protein sequence: CALWEAEGELGKKIKVF.

This clone was counted at least ten times. The chain carries TRGV9 and TRGJP. Germline matching of the DNA provided the J gene here, since TCRdb leaves it blank. Germline-derived CDR1 and CDR2 are GITISATS and ISYDGTV (reference sequence). V lost 0 bases to trimming and J lost 7 bases; unmatched junction nucleotides: 6. The length of the CDR3 is 17 residues. The CDR3 reads CALWEVVIELGKKIKVF. The DNA of the CDR3 is TGTGCCTTGTGGGAGGTGGTAATTGAGTTGGGCAAAAAAATCAAGGTATTT.

Relative to its sample, this clone is medium-sized. This DNA's translation differs at residue 10 from TCRdb's protein, which comes from a much larger clone; a read error is likely, and the protein shown is translated from the DNA. This chain links TRGV9 with TRGJ1 or TRGJ2. Germline CDR1 is GITISATS and CDR2 is ISYDGTV (reference sequence). Trimming removed 0 bases from V and 5 bases from J; junction bases left unmatched: 10. The CDR3 sequence is 15 residues long. CDR3 in amino acids: CALWEVGGRNYKKLF. CDR3 bases: TGTGCCTTGTGGGAGGTGGGGGGTAGGAATTATAAGAAACTCTTT.

With regard to this clone: A junction boundary mismatches the germline segment, possibly from a read error. The J gene is TRGJP, the V gene TRGV9. This CDR3 comprises 16 residues. Germline CDR1 is GITISATS and CDR2 is ISYDGTV (reference sequence). The CDR3 region is CALWECEEFGKKIKVF. CDR3 DNA sequence: TGTGCCTTGTGGGAGTGCGAGGAGTTTGGCAAAAAAATCAAGGTATTT.

Many counts were recorded for this clone. Since a far larger clone is one base different, this is likely a read error. Other DNA variants within this sample encode the same CDR3. The V gene is TRGV9, but the J gene lacks a call. CDR3 length: 15 residues. From germline, CDR1 is GITISATS and CDR2 ISYDGTV (reference sequence). In DNA form, the CDR3 reads TGTGCCTTGTGGGAGGTGGGGGGTAGGTATTATAAGAAACTATTT. This gives the protein CALWEVGGRYYKKLF.

This clone was observed a few times. The translation of this DNA and the TCRdb protein of a much larger clone differ at residue 10, probably owing to a read error; the protein shown here is translated from the DNA. This rearrangement joins TRGV9 to TRGJP. Germline loops: CDR1 GITISATS, CDR2 ISYDGTV (reference sequence). This CDR3 comprises 15 residues. In nucleotides, the CDR3 is TGTGCCTTGTGGGTACAAGAGTTGGGCCAAAAAATCAAGGTATTT. It translates to CALWVQELGQKIKVF.

A few counts support this clone. A far larger clone is one nucleotide away, so this likely arose from a read error. The same CDR3 can be traced to other DNA sequences in this sample. This chain's CDR3 is CALWEVHRKLF. The CDR3 region has the DNA TGTGCCTTGTGGGAGGTACATAGGAAACTCTTT. The chain recombines TRGV9 with TRGJ1 or TRGJ2. Since TCRdb gives no J gene, matching the DNA to germline was used here to assign it. The ends lost 1 base at V and 12 bases at J; junction bases unmatched: 6. The CDR3 runs to 11 residues. The germline V gene encodes CDR1 GITISATS and CDR2 ISYDGTV (reference sequence).

Called V gene: TRGV9; the J gene was not called. In germline, CDR1 is GITISATS, CDR2 ISYDGTV (reference sequence). The CDR3 is made up of 16 amino acids. The DNA of the CDR3 is TGTGCCGTGTGGGAGGTTGAATTGGTTTATAAACAGAACAAACTCTTT. It is translated as CAVWEVELVYKQNKLF.

This clone was recorded a few times. This DNA's translation and the protein TCRdb lists, from a much larger clone, do not match at residue 3, likely due to a read error; the protein shown is translated from the DNA. The V call is TRGV9, the J call TRGJ1 or TRGJ2. In the absence of a J gene in TCRdb, the DNA was matched to germline to assign it here. Germline CDR1 GITISATS, CDR2 ISYDGTV (reference sequence). The CDR3 runs to 13 residues. CDR3 region: CAWWEPYYYKKLF. The DNA for the CDR3 is TGTGCCTGGTGGGAGCCCTATTATTATAAGAAACTCTTT.

This clone is labeled as medium-sized. A single base separates this from a much larger clone, so it may be a read error. This chain connects TRGV9 to TRGJP. The J gene is not listed in TCRdb, so it was assigned here from a DNA match to germline. The CDR3 spans 17 residues. Germline CDR1 is GITISATS and CDR2 is ISYDGTV (reference sequence). CDR3 amino acids: CALWEVHLELGKKNKVF. The CDR3 DNA sequence: TGTGCCTTGTGGGAGGTGCACCTTGAGTTGGGCAAAAAAAACAAGGTATTT.

This clone has a handful of counts. The TCRdb record carries a much larger clone's protein, which differs from this DNA's translation at residue 14; a read error is the likely cause, and the protein listed here is the DNA translation. The J gene is TRGJP, the V gene TRGV9. Because TCRdb records no J gene, it was assigned here through a match of the DNA to germline. Looked up from germline, CDR1 is GITISATS and CDR2 is ISYDGTV (reference sequence). The CDR3 is made up of 17 amino acids. The CDR3 loop reads CALWEVTQELGKKNKVF. DNA of the CDR3: TGTGCCTTGTGGGAGGTGACCCAAGAGTTGGGCAAAAAAAACAAGGTATTT.

CDR3 in amino acids: CALWEDTPELGKKIKVF. The DNA for the CDR3 is TGTGCCTTGTGGGAAGACACGCCAGAGTTGGGCAAAAAAATCAAGGTATTT. The V and J genes are TRGV9 and TRGJP. Matching the DNA to germline supplied the J gene, which TCRdb does not give. CDR1 and CDR2 from the germline V gene are GITISATS and ISYDGTV (reference sequence). The length of the CDR3 is 17 residues. V was pared by 4 bases and J by 6 bases, with 9 bases of the junction left unmatched.

This clone was counted at least ten times. A far more abundant clone sits one base away, making this likely a read error. Distinct nucleotide sequences in the sample also encode this CDR3. The V gene is TRGV9, the J gene TRGJ1 or TRGJ2. CDR1 is GITISATS, CDR2 ISYDGTV, per germline (reference sequence). The CDR3 contains 13 residues. CDR3 coding DNA: TGTGCCCTGTGGGAGCCCTATTATTATAAGAAACTCTTT. This encodes CALWEPYYYKKLF.